One sample yielded the 23 T cell receptor beta chains listed below, sequenced in a study of blood T cell repertoires in COVID-19. Only in-frame clones appear in the TCRdb table, and some are missing; sequencing was by immunoSEQ multiplex PCR. The sample lists approximately 90,000 clones; over 75% were seen once. The specimen sequenced was peripheral blood. The receptor source for this set is a man aged 55 to 70 with acute or convalescent COVID-19.

The chain combines TRBV18 with TRBJ1-4, with TRBD1 matching over 7 bases. The junction had 9 bases not matched to a gene; V was cut back by 3 bases and J by 8 bases. The CDR3 spans 15 residues. From germline, CDR1 is KGHSH and CDR2 LQKENI. DNA of the CDR3: TGTGCCAGCTCACCTAGTACAGGGGTCCGCGAAAAACTGTTTTTT. The encoded protein is CASSPSTGVREKLFF. Looking up the rest from reference TRBV18 and TRBJ1-4 gives the full variable domain: NAGVMQNPRHLVRRRGQEARLRCSPMKGHSHVYWYRQLPEEGLKFMVYLQKENIIDESGMPKERFSAEFPKEGPSILRIQQVVRGDSAAYFCASSPSTGVREKLFFGSGTQLSVL.

The chain links TRBV4-3 to TRBJ2-3, with D possibly matching TRBD2 (7 bases). The germline V and J ends were trimmed by 8 bases and 4 bases, with 19 bases remaining between them. This CDR3 is 15 amino acids long. Looked up from germline, CDR1 is LGHNA and CDR2 is YSLEER. The CDR3 region has the DNA TGCGCCAGCGGAGGAGGCGGGGGCCCGTCAGATACGCAGTATTTT. The encoded protein is CASGGGGGPSDTQYF.

This chain connects TRBV5-1 to TRBJ2-3; 8 bases are shared with TRBD1. The ends lost 0 bases at V and 8 bases at J; junction bases unmatched: 2. The CDR3 is 13 residues long. Germline V gene sequence: CDR1 SGHRS, CDR2 YFSETQ. CDR3 region: CASSLAGGGTQYF. CDR3 coding DNA: TGCGCCAGCAGCTTGGCAGGGGGCGGTACGCAGTATTTT.

Only a few counts were recorded for this clone. The V and J genes are TRBV10-3 and TRBJ2-7; D gene unclear. This CDR3 region has 9 residues. Trimming pared 9 bases from V and 5 bases from J, leaving 5 bases between. Germline V gives CDR1 ENHRY, CDR2 SYGVKD. In nucleotides, the CDR3 is TGTGCCATGAGGAACGAGCAGTACTTC. Its translation: CAMRNEQYF.

This clone appeared a single time. The chain couples TRBV6-2 or TRBV6-3 to TRBJ1-6; 9 bases line up with TRBD1. V trimming: 2 bases; J trimming: 0 bases; junction bases outside the gene matches: 8. The CDR3 has 19 residues. The germline CDR1 and CDR2 sequences are MNHEY and SVGEGT. The CDR3 bases are TGTGCCAGCAGTTACAGGGACAGGGCTCGGAGCTCCTATAATTCACCCCTCCACTTT. Protein sequence: CASSYRDRARSSYNSPLHF.

The table lists this clone with a few counts. The V gene is TRBV11-3, the J gene TRBJ2-5, with a possible D match to TRBD1 (6 bases). The germline V gene has CDR1 SGHNT and CDR2 YENEEA. This CDR3 comprises 14 residues. The V and J ends lost 5 bases and 9 bases respectively, with 19 bases between them. The CDR3 reads CASSPTRDPGAQYF. The CDR3 nucleotides read TGTGCCAGCAGCCCAACTAGGGATCCAGGGGCCCAGTACTTC.

The chain has TRBV4-2 and TRBJ2-3; 8 positions match TRBD2. J lost 2 bases, V lost 1 base, and 17 bases had no gene match. Germline V gives CDR1 LGHNA, CDR2 YNFKEQ. This CDR3 has 20 amino acids. The CDR3 coding sequence is TGTGCCAGCAGCCAAGGGCCTTCGGAGGGGATAGCGGGGAACACAGATACGCAGTATTTT. It is translated as CASSQGPSEGIAGNTDTQYF.

V gene TRBV7-9 combines with J gene TRBJ1-6; no clear D gene. The CDR3 extends over 16 amino acids. The V and J ends lost 6 bases and 7 bases respectively, with 19 bases between them. Germline V CDR1 and CDR2: SEHNR, FQNEAQ (reference sequence). The CDR3 DNA reads TGTGCCAGCAGTTTCCAGGTCCGCTACGTCAATTCACCCCTCCACTTT. Translating it yields CASSFQVRYVNSPLHF. The whole variable domain, filled in from reference TRBV7-9 and TRBJ1-6, reads DTGVSQNPRHKITKRGQNVTFRCDPISEHNRLYWYRQTLGQGPEFLTYFQNEAQLEKSRLLSDRFSAERPKGSFSTLEIQRTEQGDSAMYLCASSFQVRYVNSPLHFGNGTRLTVT.

V is TRBV5-4 and J is TRBJ2-5; the match to TRBD2 covers 12 bases. With V trimmed by 5 bases and J by 2 bases, 4 bases remained unmatched. The CDR3 spans 15 residues. Per the germline V gene, CDR1 is SGHNT and CDR2 is YYREEE (reference sequence). The CDR3 coding sequence is TGTGCCAGCAGACCCGGACTAGCGGGGCAAGAGACCCAGTACTTC. As protein: CASRPGLAGQETQYF.

The chain recombines TRBV6-5 with TRBJ1-1; D may be TRBD1 (6 bases). CDR3 length equals 15 residues. CDR1 and CDR2 (germline): MNHEY, SVGAGI. Trimming pared 6 bases from V and 1 base from J, leaving 15 bases between. The CDR3 loop reads CASRQGPTKNTEAFF. Here the CDR3 DNA reads TGTGCCAGCAGGCAGGGGCCGACAAAGAACACTGAAGCTTTCTTT.

The V call is TRBV12-3 or TRBV12-4, the J call TRBJ1-3; D not certain. V lost 1 base, J lost 7 bases, and 5 bases lay in between. The length of the CDR3 is 12 residues. In DNA, the CDR3 is TGTGCCAGCAGTTTAGTTCGGAACACCATATATTTT. This encodes CASSLVRNTIYF.

This rearrangement joins TRBV6-2 or TRBV6-3 to TRBJ2-7, with a weak D call TRBD2 (5 bases). The germline gives CDR1 MNHEY, CDR2 SVGEGT. The CDR3 has 12 residues. Trimming took 5 bases from V and 3 from J, leaving 8 bases between them. The CDR3 DNA reads as TGTGCCAGCAGTCTAGCATACTACGAGCAGTACTTC. It is translated as CASSLAYYEQYF.

The chain joins TRBV20-1 to TRBJ2-7; 8 bases are shared with TRBD2. The CDR3 has 13 amino acids. From germline, CDR1 is DFQATT and CDR2 SNEGSKA (reference sequence). V was clipped by 3 bases and J by 6 bases; unmatched bases: 7. CDR3 protein: CSASRLANREQYF. For the CDR3, the DNA is TGCAGTGCTAGTCGACTAGCGAACCGCGAGCAGTACTTC.

This clone was seen ten or more times. V is TRBV14 and J is TRBJ2-7, with a weak D call TRBD2 (5 bases). With 1 base removed from V and 2 bases from J, the gap between germline ends came to 9 bases. The CDR3 is made up of 14 amino acids. Looked up from germline, CDR1 is SGHDN and CDR2 is FVKESK. CDR3 in amino acids: CASSQGRIPYEQYF. CDR3 DNA: TGTGCCAGCAGCCAAGGGAGGATTCCCTACGAGCAGTACTTC.

V gene TRBV7-3 combines with J gene TRBJ2-1; D remains ambiguous. The CDR3 contains 17 residues. V lost 5 bases and J lost 0, with 17 bases in between. Per germline, CDR1 SGHTA and CDR2 FQGTGA. CDR3 DNA: TGTGCCAGCAGCCCAACTCACGGAACGGGCTCCTACAATGAGCAGTTCTTC. This translates into CASSPTHGTGSYNEQFF.

This clone showed up just a few times. CDR3 residues: CASSRAGAYQPQHF. The CDR3 DNA follows: TGCGCCAGCAGCAGGGCGGGGGCCTATCAGCCCCAGCATTTT. This chain connects TRBV4-1 to TRBJ1-5; D perhaps matches TRBD1 (6 bases). Germline-derived CDR1 and CDR2 are MGHRA and YSYEKL. Trimming shortened V by 5 bases and J by 5 bases, and 13 bases separated the two germline ends. The CDR3 loop spans 14 amino acids.

This clone was detected only once. The CDR3 region is CASSLDQGATGELFF. The DNA of the CDR3 is TGCGCCAGCAGCTTGGACCAGGGGGCCACCGGGGAGCTGTTTTTT. The chain combines TRBV5-1 with TRBJ2-2; the match to TRBD1 covers 8 bases. V dropped 0 bases and J dropped 4; count of bases not matched to a gene: 2. The CDR3 runs 15 residues. Germline CDR1 reads SGHRS; CDR2 reads YFSETQ.

The chain is built from TRBV16 and TRBJ1-3; no firm D call. The CDR3 spans 15 residues. Deletions cut 0 bases from V and 1 base from J, with 7 bases between. The V gene's germline CDR1 is KGHSY and CDR2 FQNENV. Written as DNA, the CDR3 is TGTGCCAGCAGCCAATCTGCGGGGTCTGGAAACACCATATATTTT. Amino acids: CASSQSAGSGNTIYF. Full variable domain (rest looked up from reference TRBV16 and TRBJ1-3): GEEVAQTPKHLVRGEGQKAKLYCAPIKGHSYVFWYQQVLKNEFKFLISFQNENVFDETGMPKERFSAKCLPNSPCSLEIQATKLEDSAVYFCASSQSAGSGNTIYFGEGSWLTVV.

The chain joins TRBV6-2 or TRBV6-3 to TRBJ2-1; 8 bases match TRBD2. With 7 bases clipped from V and 6 bases from J, the junction kept 5 bases outside the gene matches. Germline CDR1 reads MNHEY; CDR2 reads SVGEGT. The CDR3 covers 13 residues. Here the CDR3 reads CASTPGLVNEQFF. As DNA, the CDR3 is TGTGCCAGCACCCCGGGACTAGTCAATGAGCAGTTCTTC.

The genes are TRBV24-1 and TRBJ2-2, with TRBD1 matching over 7 bases. This CDR3 has 16 amino acids. V lost 4 bases, J lost 0 bases, and 4 bases stayed unmatched. Germline V gene sequence: CDR1 KGHDR, CDR2 SFDVKD. The CDR3 nucleotides read TGTGCCACCAGTGACCCGACAGGGACGAACACCGGGGAGCTGTTTTTT. Amino acid sequence: CATSDPTGTNTGELFF.

On this clone itself: Distinct nucleotide sequences in the sample also encode this CDR3. The rearrangement joins TRBV19 to TRBJ2-7; tentative D call: TRBD2 (6 bases). The germline CDR1 and CDR2 sequences are LNHDA and SQIVND (reference sequence). The CDR3 contains 13 residues. V was shortened by 2 bases and J by 3 bases, with 8 bases between the two germline ends. The CDR3 DNA follows: TGTGCCAGTAGTATACGGCGGGACTACGAGCAGTACTTC. It specifies CASSIRRDYEQYF.

This clone was seen only once. The chain employs TRBV2 and TRBJ1-5, with 11 bases identical to TRBD1. The CDR3 contains 15 residues. V lost 8 bases, J lost 5 bases, and 8 bases stayed unmatched. Germline values: CDR1 SNHLY, CDR2 FYNNEI. The DNA for the CDR3 is TGTGCCAGCTCGGGGGACAGGGGGTTGTATCAGCCCCAGCATTTT. It codes for CASSGDRGLYQPQHF. The whole variable domain, remainder taken from reference TRBV2 and TRBJ1-5, is EPEVTQTPSHQVTQMGQEVILRCVPISNHLYFYWYRQILGQKVEFLVSFYNNEISEKSEIFDDQFSVERPDGSNFTLKIRSTKLEDSAMYFCASSGDRGLYQPQHFGDGTRLSIL.

The chain combines TRBV7-2 with TRBJ2-7, with a weak D call TRBD1 (5 bases). This CDR3 is 15 amino acids long. Deletions cut 0 bases from V and 0 bases from J, with 9 bases between. Germline V gene lookup returns CDR1 SGHTA and CDR2 FQGNSA. The CDR3 DNA reads as TGTGCCAGCAGCTTAGCGGACAACCCCTCCTACGAGCAGTACTTC. As protein: CASSLADNPSYEQYF. Using reference TRBV7-2 and TRBJ2-7 for the parts outside the CDR3, the full variable domain is GAGVSQSPSNKVTEKGKDVELRCDPISGHTALYWYRQSLGQGLEFLIYFQGNSAPDKSGLPSDRFSAERTGGSVSTLTIQRTQQEDSAVYLCASSLADNPSYEQYFGPGTRLTVT.